Detailed here is one T cell receptor beta chain. The method was immunoSEQ multiplex PCR; TCRdb's version includes in-frame clones alone and lacks a portion of them. The table includes tens of thousands of clones, over 85% detected once. The record originates from a study of T cell changes during pregnancy in multiple sclerosis. The receptor was isolated from a female donor in good health, enrolled as a control in a pregnancy study. The sample here was peripheral blood, taken in the second trimester of pregnancy.

CDR3 coding DNA: TGTGCCAGCAGCGTAGTGGCTGGCTCTGGAAACACCATATATTTT. Translation: CASSVVAGSGNTIYF. V usage is TRBV9 and J usage is TRBJ1-3; D call uncertain. Per germline, CDR1 SGDLS and CDR2 YYNGEE. The CDR3 length is 15 residues. V was cut by 0 bases and J by 0 bases, with 7 bases left in between.